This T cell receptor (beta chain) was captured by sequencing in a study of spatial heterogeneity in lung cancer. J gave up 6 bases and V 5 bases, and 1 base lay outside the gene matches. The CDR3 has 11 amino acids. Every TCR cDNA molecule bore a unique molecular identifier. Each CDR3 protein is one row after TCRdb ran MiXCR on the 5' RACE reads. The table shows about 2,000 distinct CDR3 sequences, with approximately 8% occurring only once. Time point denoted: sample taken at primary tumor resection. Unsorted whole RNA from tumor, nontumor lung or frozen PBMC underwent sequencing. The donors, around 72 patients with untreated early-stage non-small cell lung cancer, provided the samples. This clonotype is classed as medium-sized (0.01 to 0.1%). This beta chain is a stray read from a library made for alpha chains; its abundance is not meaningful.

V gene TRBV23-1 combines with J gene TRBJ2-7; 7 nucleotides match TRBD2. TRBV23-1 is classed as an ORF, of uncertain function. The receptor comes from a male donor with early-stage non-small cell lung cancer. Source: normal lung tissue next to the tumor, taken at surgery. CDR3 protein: CASSWGGEQYF. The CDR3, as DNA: TGCGCCAGCAGTTGGGGGGGCGAGCAGTACTTC.